This is a list of T cell receptor beta chains from one sample in a study of OX40 agonist ivuxolimab in advanced cancers. The repertoire was sequenced with immunoSEQ multiplex PCR; TCRdb's copy has only in-frame clones and lacks some. The table includes 45,000 to 55,000 clones, about 85% detected once. The sample consisted of CD4+ or CD8+ T cells sorted from blood, taken in a trial of the OX40 agonist ivuxolimab. These receptors all come from an adult with an advanced solid tumor such as melanoma, head and neck, liver or kidney cancer. Each CDR3 is given with its conserved first and last residue. A D gene is named only where the DNA matches it firmly. Rows give clone size only sometimes, using once, few, many, or a class for an expanded clone.

v_gene	j_gene	d_gene	abundance	CDR3nt	CDR3aa
TRBV2	TRBJ1-5	NA	NA	TGTGCCAGCAGTGCATTACAGGGAGACAATCAGCCCCAGCATTTT	CASSALQGDNQPQHF
TRBV5-1	TRBJ2-7	TRBD2	NA	TGCGCCAGCAGCGCCGGGGGACTAGCGGATTACGAGCAGTACTTC	CASSAGGLADYEQYF
TRBV15	TRBJ2-7	TRBD2	NA	TGTGCCACCAGCCAACGTTCTAGCGGGAGTGGCGAGCAGTACTTC	CATSQRSSGSGEQYF
TRBV6-5	TRBJ1-5	NA	few	TGTGCCAGCAGACAGGGTCGAGGTCCGGAGCCCCAGCATTTT	CASRQGRGPEPQHF
TRBV7-7	TRBJ2-1	TRBD2	once	TGTGCTAGCAGCTTTGACGGACTAGCGGGGTCCGGGGAGCAGTTCTTC	CASSFDGLAGSGEQFF
TRBV7-9	TRBJ2-1	NA	NA	TGTGCCAGCAGCCCCGACTGGCGGTCGAATGAGCAGTTCTTC	CASSPDWRSNEQFF
TRBV2	TRBJ2-2	NA	NA	TGTGCCAGCAGTGTTTGGTCTTACACCGGGGAGCTGTTTTTT	CASSVWSYTGELFF
TRBV10-3	TRBJ2-1	NA	NA	TGTGCCATCAGTGAACCAGGACGCAATGAGCAGTTCTTC	CAISEPGRNEQFF
TRBV7-6	TRBJ2-2	TRBD1	NA	TGTGCCAGCAGCCGGGGACAGGGATTATCCGGGGAGCTGTTTTTT	CASSRGQGLSGELFF
TRBV28	TRBJ1-2	TRBD1	NA	TGTGCCAGCAGCCGAGAGGGGGCTTTTAAGGGCTACACCTTC	CASSREGAFKGYTF
TRBV5-1	TRBJ1-1	TRBD1	NA	TGCGCCAGCAGCCCATGGGACAGGCCGTGTGACACTGAAGCTTTCTTT	CASSPWDRPCDTEAFF
TRBV6-4	TRBJ1-1	TRBD1	NA	TGTGCCAGCAGTTACAACGACAGGGTTGAAGCTTTCTTT	CASSYNDRVEAFF
TRBV28	TRBJ2-5	NA	few	TGTGCCAGCACCGGGGTGGGGGGCAATCAAGAGACCCAGTACTTC	CASTGVGGNQETQYF
TRBV2	TRBJ2-3	TRBD2	NA	TGTGCCAGCAGTAATTTAGCGGGAGGGCAAGATACGCAGTATTTT	CASSNLAGGQDTQYF
TRBV5-4	TRBJ2-1	NA	NA	TGTGCCAGCAGCTCCGGCGGGGCTCAATACAATGAGCAGTTCTTC	CASSSGGAQYNEQFF
TRBV11-2	TRBJ1-5	NA	NA	TGTGCCAGCAGCTTAGATGGCTCCAAAAATCAGCCCCAGCATTTT	CASSLDGSKNQPQHF
TRBV10-3	TRBJ2-1	TRBD2	NA	TGTGCCATTAGGGAAGCGGGAGGGAAGGCCTACAATGAGCAGTTCTTC	CAIREAGGKAYNEQFF
TRBV5-1	TRBJ2-7	TRBD1	NA	TGCGCCAGCAGCTTGGACACAGGGGGCGCCGAGCAGTACTTC	CASSLDTGGAEQYF
TRBV10-2	TRBJ1-5	NA	NA	TGCGCCAGCAGACCCGGAACCCTGGAGAGCAATCAGCCCCAGCATTTT	CASRPGTLESNQPQHF
TRBV7-9	TRBJ2-1	NA	NA	TGTGCCAGCAGCTTAGGGGGTAGCGGCCATTCCGACAATGAGCAGTTCTTC	CASSLGGSGHSDNEQFF
TRBV7-6	TRBJ2-5	NA	few	TGTGCCAGCAGCTTAAGGGTAAAAGAGACCCAGTACTTC	CASSLRVKETQYF
TRBV5-4	TRBJ2-1	TRBD2	NA	TGTGCCAGCAGCACCGGGACTAGCGGTTACAATGAGCAGTTCTTC	CASSTGTSGYNEQFF
TRBV30	TRBJ1-6	NA	NA	TGTGCCTGGAGTGTGAACGGCCCACCCCTCCACTTT	CAWSVNGPPLHF
TRBV28	TRBJ1-4	NA	NA	TGTGCCAGCACGTCATCGGGACCGGGATACGAAAAACTGTTTTTT	CASTSSGPGYEKLFF
TRBV18	TRBJ2-7	TRBD2	once	TGTGCCAGCTCACCTAGGACTAGCGGATACGAGCAGTACTTC	CASSPRTSGYEQYF
TRBV4-1	TRBJ1-2	NA	NA	TGCGCCAGCAGCCAAGATCTGAATGGAGCGGTTGTCGGCTACACCTTC	CASSQDLNGAVVGYTF
TRBV7-3	TRBJ1-2	TRBD1	NA	TGTGCCAGCAGCCCCGACAGGGTAGGCTATGGCTACACCTTC	CASSPDRVGYGYTF
TRBV5-1	TRBJ1-6	TRBD1	NA	TGCGCCAGCAGCCCAGGACAGGGGTACTCACCCCTCCACTTT	CASSPGQGYSPLHF
TRBV19	TRBJ1-5	NA	few	TGTGCCAGTAGTATTGCGGACAATCAGCCCCAGCATTTT	CASSIADNQPQHF
TRBV5-1	TRBJ2-5	TRBD1	NA	TGCGCCAGCAGCTTGGCGGCAGGGGGCGCGGTGGAGACCCAGTACTTC	CASSLAAGGAVETQYF
TRBV2	TRBJ2-2	NA	NA	TGTGCCGGTAACAGGGATTTGGACACCGGGGAGCTGTTTTTT	CAGNRDLDTGELFF
TRBV29-1	TRBJ2-3	NA	NA	TGCAGCGGTCGGAGGGCAGATACGCAGTATTTT	CSGRRADTQYF
TRBV5-1	TRBJ2-3	NA	NA	TGCGCCAGCAGCTTGGAACAGTTCACAGATACGCAGTATTTT	CASSLEQFTDTQYF
TRBV25-1	TRBJ2-5	TRBD1	NA	TGTGCCAGCAGTGATGACGGACAGGCCCAAGAGACCCAGTACTTC	CASSDDGQAQETQYF
TRBV14	TRBJ2-7	NA	NA	TGTGCCAGCAGCCGGGGACGGCGGGACTACGAGCAGTACTTC	CASSRGRRDYEQYF
TRBV5-6	TRBJ2-4	NA	NA	TGTGCCAGCTCTCGAATAGCCAAAAACATTCAGTACTTC	CASSRIAKNIQYF